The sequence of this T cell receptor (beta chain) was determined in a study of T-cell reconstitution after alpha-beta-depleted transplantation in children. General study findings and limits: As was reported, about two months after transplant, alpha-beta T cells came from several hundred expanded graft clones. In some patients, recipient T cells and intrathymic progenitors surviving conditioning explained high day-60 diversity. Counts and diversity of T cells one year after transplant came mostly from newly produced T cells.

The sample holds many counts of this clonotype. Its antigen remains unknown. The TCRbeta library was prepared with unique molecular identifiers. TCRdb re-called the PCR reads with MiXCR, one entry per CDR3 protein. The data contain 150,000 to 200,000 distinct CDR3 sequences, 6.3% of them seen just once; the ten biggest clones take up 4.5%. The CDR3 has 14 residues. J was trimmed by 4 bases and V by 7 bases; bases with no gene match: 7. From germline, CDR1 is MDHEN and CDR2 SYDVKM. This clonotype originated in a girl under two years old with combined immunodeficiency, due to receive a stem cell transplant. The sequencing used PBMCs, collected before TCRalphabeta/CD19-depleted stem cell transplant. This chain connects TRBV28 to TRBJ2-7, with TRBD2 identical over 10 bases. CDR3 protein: CASTGLADRYEQYF. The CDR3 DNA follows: TGTGCCAGCACCGGACTAGCGGACCGGTACGAGCAGTACTTC.